Given below is one TCR beta chain in context. Its antigen remains unknown. These data originate in a study of human T cells and chemical hapten exposure. Study summary: The scalp of each patient received a weekly diphenylcyclopropenone dose for the full roughly 25-week study. Whole-study findings and limits: Large CDR3 similarity clusters arose significantly more often from expanded TCRs than from controls. Counts of TCRs above 1 in 1000 frequency stayed unchanged with DPC sensitization.

The time point was: patch test 1, 2 weeks after DPC sensitization. Specified treatment: therapeutic diphenylcyclopropenone sensitization with weekly scalp DPC. Those who donated were patients with alopecia, 18 to 70 years of age, and suitable for DPC. CDR3 length: 13 residues. Per germline, CDR1 SGHDN and CDR2 FVKESK. Trimming pared 4 bases from V and 6 bases from J, leaving 10 bases between. TCRdb passed the RACE reads through MiXCR, listing each CDR3 protein once. Of tens of thousands of distinct CDR3 sequences in the sample, 10% to 15% were seen once. The J gene is TRBJ2-1, the V gene TRBV14, with D possibly being TRBD2 (6 bases). The sequencing here drew on whole blood, taken in connection with sensitization to the hapten diphenylcyclopropenone (DPC). The receptor was isolated from a woman aged 60 to 75 with alopecia areata. Some clones in this sample may be carry-over from other donors' samples. The CDR3 region is CASSLSGINEQFF. For the CDR3, the DNA is TGTGCCAGCAGCCTTAGCGGAATCAATGAGCAGTTCTTC.